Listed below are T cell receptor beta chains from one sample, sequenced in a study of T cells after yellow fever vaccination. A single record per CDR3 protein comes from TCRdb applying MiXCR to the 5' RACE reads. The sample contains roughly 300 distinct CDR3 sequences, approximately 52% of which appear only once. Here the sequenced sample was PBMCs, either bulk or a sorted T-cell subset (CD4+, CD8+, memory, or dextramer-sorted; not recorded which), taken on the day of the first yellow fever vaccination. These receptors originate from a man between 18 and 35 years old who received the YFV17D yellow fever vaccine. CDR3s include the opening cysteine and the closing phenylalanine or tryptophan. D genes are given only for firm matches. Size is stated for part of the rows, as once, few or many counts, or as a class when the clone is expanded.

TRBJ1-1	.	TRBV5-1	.	CASSLGFGDTEAFF	TGCGCCAGCAGCTTGGGGTTCGGCGACACTGAAGCTTTCTTT
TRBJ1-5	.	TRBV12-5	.	CASGSASNQPQHF	TGTGCTAGTGGTTCGGCGAGCAATCAGCCCCAGCATTTT
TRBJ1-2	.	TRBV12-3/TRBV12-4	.	CASSRDRYYGYTF	TGTGCCAGCAGTAGGGACCGGTACTATGGCTACACCTTC
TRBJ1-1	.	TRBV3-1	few	CASSTLNTEAFF	TGTGCCAGCAGTACCCTGAACACTGAAGCTTTCTTT
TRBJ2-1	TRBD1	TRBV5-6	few	CASTLGARQGAREQFF	TGTGCCAGCACCCTTGGGGCGAGACAGGGGGCACGGGAGCAGTTCTTC
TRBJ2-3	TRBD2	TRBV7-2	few	CASSLTSGGAIF	TGTGCCAGCAGCCTGACTAGCGGGGGGGCCATTTTT
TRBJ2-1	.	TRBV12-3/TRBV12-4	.	CASSLGQFSYNEQFF	TGTGCCAGCAGTTTAGGACAGTTCTCCTACAATGAGCAGTTCTTC
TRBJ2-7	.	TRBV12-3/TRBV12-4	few	CASSFWTPYEQYF	TGTGCCAGCAGTTTTTGGACACCCTACGAGCAGTACTTC
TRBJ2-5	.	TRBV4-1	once	CASSLVQGSQETQYF	TGCGCCAGCAGCCTCGTTCAGGGATCCCAAGAGACCCAGTACTTC
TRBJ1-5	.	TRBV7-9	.	CASSLSGNQPQHF	TGTGCCAGCAGCTTATCCGGCAATCAGCCCCAGCATTTT
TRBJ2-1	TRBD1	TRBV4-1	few	CASSQDRGQGNEQFF	TGCGCCAGCAGCCAAGATAGGGGACAGGGTAATGAGCAGTTCTTC
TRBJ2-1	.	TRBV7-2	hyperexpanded	CASSATRNYNEQFF	TGTGCCAGCAGCGCGACTAGAAACTACAATGAGCAGTTCTTC
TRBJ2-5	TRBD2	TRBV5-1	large	CASSFRGGGETQYF	TGCGCCAGCAGCTTCCGGGGGGGAGGAGAGACCCAGTACTTC
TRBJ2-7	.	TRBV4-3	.	CASSQEGNPYEQYF	TGCGCCAGCAGCCAAGAAGGTAACCCCTACGAGCAGTACTTC
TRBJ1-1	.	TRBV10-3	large	CAISVGTEAFF	TGTGCCATCAGTGTAGGCACTGAAGCTTTCTTT
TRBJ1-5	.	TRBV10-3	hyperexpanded	CAISEKVTDYNQPQHF	TGTGCCATCAGCGAAAAAGTGACAGACTACAATCAGCCCCAGCATTTT
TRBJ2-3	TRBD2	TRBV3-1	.	CASSQDLGTSLGDTQYF	TGTGCCAGCAGCCAAGATTTAGGGACTAGTCTCGGAGATACGCAGTATTTT
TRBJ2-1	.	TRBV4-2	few	CASSQRTGDEQFF	TGTGCCAGCAGCCAACGCACCGGCGATGAGCAGTTCTTC
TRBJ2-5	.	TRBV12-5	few	CASGLAQSEGQETQYF	TGTGCTAGTGGTTTGGCTCAGTCCGAGGGTCAAGAGACCCAGTACTTC
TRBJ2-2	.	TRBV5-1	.	CASSFRGTGELFF	TGCGCCAGCAGCTTTCGGGGAACCGGGGAGCTGTTTTTT
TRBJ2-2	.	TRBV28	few	CASSPDLNTGELFF	TGTGCCAGCAGCCCCGACTTAAACACCGGGGAGCTGTTTTTT
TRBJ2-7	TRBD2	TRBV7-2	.	CASSLQRGYEQYF	TGTGCCAGCAGCTTACAGCGGGGTTACGAGCAGTACTTC
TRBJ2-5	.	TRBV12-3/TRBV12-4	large	CASSSPMETQYF	TGTGCCAGCAGTTCCCCTATGGAGACCCAGTACTTC
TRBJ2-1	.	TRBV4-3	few	CASSQESWGNEQFF	TGCGCCAGCAGCCAAGAAAGTTGGGGGAATGAGCAGTTCTTC
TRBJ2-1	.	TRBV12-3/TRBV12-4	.	CASRGGRYNEQFF	TGTGCCAGCAGGGGGGGCCGATACAATGAGCAGTTCTTC
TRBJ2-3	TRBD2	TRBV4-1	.	CASSPPLAGGLRDTQYF	TGCGCCAGCAGCCCCCCACTAGCGGGGGGTTTGAGAGATACGCAGTATTTT
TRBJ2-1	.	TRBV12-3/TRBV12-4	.	CASSDTGSLEQFF	TGTGCCAGCAGTGACACAGGGAGTTTGGAGCAGTTCTTC
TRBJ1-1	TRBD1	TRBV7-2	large	CASRFGRGRAEAFF	TGTGCCAGCAGGTTCGGAAGGGGGCGGGCTGAAGCTTTCTTT
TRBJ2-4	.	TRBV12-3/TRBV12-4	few	CASTRGPPIQYF	TGTGCCAGCACCCGGGGGCCGCCCATTCAGTACTTC
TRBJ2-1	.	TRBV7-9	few	CASSPRAGKGEQFF	TGTGCCAGCAGCCCAAGGGCAGGGAAGGGTGAGCAGTTCTTC
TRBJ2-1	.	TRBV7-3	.	CASSATLGEQFF	TGTGCCAGCAGCGCCACCCTGGGCGAGCAGTTCTTC
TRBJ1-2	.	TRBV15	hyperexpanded	CATSRDPRSDVHGYTF	TGTGCCACCAGCAGAGATCCCCGGAGCGACGTGCATGGCTACACCTTC
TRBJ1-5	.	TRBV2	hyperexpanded	CASSATGNDQPQHF	TGTGCCAGCAGTGCTACAGGAAATGATCAGCCCCAGCATTTT
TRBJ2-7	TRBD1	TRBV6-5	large	CASSLTGGEQYF	TGTGCCAGCAGCCTGACAGGGGGCGAGCAGTACTTC
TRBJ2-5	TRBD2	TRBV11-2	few	CASSLLTSGGKGWETQYF	TGTGCCAGCAGCTTATTGACTAGCGGGGGGAAGGGGTGGGAGACCCAGTACTTC
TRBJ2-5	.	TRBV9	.	CASSDSNEETQYF	TGTGCCAGCAGTGACTCCAATGAAGAGACCCAGTACTTC
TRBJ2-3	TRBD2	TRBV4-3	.	CASSPRRGGGSDTQYF	TGCGCCAGCAGCCCCCGACGGGGGGGCGGGTCGGATACGCAGTATTTT
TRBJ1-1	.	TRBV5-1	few	CASSLDPQRGDTEAFF	TGCGCCAGCAGCTTGGATCCCCAACGGGGAGACACTGAAGCTTTCTTT
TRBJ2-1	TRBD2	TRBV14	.	CASSQPAGGGEQFF	TGTGCCAGCAGCCAACCAGCGGGGGGAGGCGAGCAGTTCTTC
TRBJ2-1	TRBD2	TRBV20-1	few	CSASLAGGENEQFF	TGTAGTGCTAGTCTAGCGGGAGGGGAGAATGAGCAGTTCTTC
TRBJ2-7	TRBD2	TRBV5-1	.	CASSSGTSGSIYEQYF	TGCGCCAGCAGCAGCGGGACTAGCGGGAGTATCTACGAGCAGTACTTC
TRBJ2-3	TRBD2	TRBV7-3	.	CASSLTGRSGGATDTQYF	TGTGCCAGCAGCTTAACGGGGAGGAGCGGGGGGGCCACAGATACGCAGTATTTT
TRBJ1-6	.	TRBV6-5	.	CASSYGQAPNSPLHF	TGTGCCAGCAGTTACGGTCAGGCGCCTAATTCACCCCTCCACTTT
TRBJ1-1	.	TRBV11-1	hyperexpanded	CASSLARTNTEAFF	TGTGCCAGCAGCTTAGCCAGGACGAACACTGAAGCTTTCTTT
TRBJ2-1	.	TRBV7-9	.	CASSPGEGGLYNEQFF	TGTGCCAGCAGCCCCGGAGAGGGGGGGCTCTACAATGAGCAGTTCTTC
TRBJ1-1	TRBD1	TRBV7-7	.	CASSQDRGTEAFF	TGTGCTAGCAGCCAGGACAGGGGTACTGAAGCTTTCTTT
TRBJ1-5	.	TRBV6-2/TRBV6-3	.	CASRSLQGNQPQHF	TGTGCCAGCAGATCACTACAGGGCAATCAGCCCCAGCATTTT